This T cell receptor beta chain was recorded in a study of blood T cell repertoires in COVID-19. Whole-study context: The origin of the acute and convalescent COVID-19 samples was the United States, Italy and Spain. Sources were T cells, B-cell-depleted T cells, or PBMCs; the material itself was cDNA or gDNA.

In the study's own analysis: Amplifying reference gene primers gave estimates of nucleated cell counts. The method was immunoSEQ multiplex PCR; TCRdb's version includes in-frame clones alone and lacks a portion of them. Clone size and the V and J calls come from that table; the DNA yielded D and trimming. The sample contains some 14,000 clones, approximately 92% of which appear only once. The sequence came from a human donor in a cohort sampled during active COVID-19. The specimen was peripheral blood.

The chain's CDR3 is CASSGTSGPNEQFF. The CDR3, as DNA: TGTGCCAGCAGCGGGACTAGCGGACCCAATGAGCAGTTCTTC. The chain is built from TRBV9 and TRBJ2-1; 10 bases agree with TRBD2. Germline V lookup: CDR1 SGDLS, CDR2 YYNGEE. V shed 3 bases, J shed 6 bases, and the junction held 3 bases outside the gene matches. The CDR3 loop spans 14 amino acids.